Listed here is a single TCR beta chain. As yet, its antigen is unknown. Treatment denoted: oral pan-JAK inhibitor, 5-10 mg twice daily. This entry comes from a study of CD8+ T cells in alopecia areata. The overall study: Treated patients were given oral tofacitinib, which was dosed at 5 to 10 mg twice daily. Tofacitinib exposure lasted 6 to 18 months, followed by 6 months off drug. Severity scoring for treated patients was based on the percentage of affected scalp area.

This CDR3 contains 14 residues. The germline V gene has CDR1 MNHEY and CDR2 SMNVEV (reference sequence). The V end lost 0 bases, the J end lost 3 bases, and 9 bases lay between the germline ends. Reverse transcription of extracted RNA yielded cDNA, which provided the sequencing template. Using immunoSEQ multiplex PCR, the repertoire was profiled, and TCRdb retains in-frame clones only, with some absent. The repertoire consists of about 210,000 clones, with approximately 38% occurring once and the leading ten covering 0.48%. Study-level results: Among the top 100, expanded CD8+ clones, as well as scalp clonality, were significantly decreased by tofacitinib.

The sequencing here drew on CD4+ T cells sorted from blood, taken between weeks 30 and 35, from a patient treated with tofacitinib. The chain combines TRBV27 with TRBJ2-7; D gene ambiguous. This TCR derives from a human donor with alopecia areata. The CDR3: CASSLSPKGYEQYF. The CDR3 nucleotides are TGTGCCAGCAGTTTATCCCCTAAGGGCTACGAGCAGTACTTC.